This T cell receptor (beta chain) stems from a study of shared T cell receptors in the human thymus. Germline lookup yields CDR1 MNHGY and CDR2 SAAAGT. The CDR3 sequence is 18 residues long. V was pared by 0 bases and J by 9 bases, with 24 bases between. This table comes from immunoSEQ multiplex PCR, and its TCRdb copy is limited to in-frame clones, with some not included. The sample carries some 700,000 clones, approximately 88% recorded once. The same specimen was also included in a second study, on human thymus T cells. That report notes: There appeared to be biased usage of V and J genes in thymic and blood repertoires.

The sequence came from a boy under two years old with a congenital heart defect. The chain employs TRBV6-8 and TRBJ2-1, with a weak D call TRBD1 (6 bases). The sequenced sample consisted of thymocytes. CDR3 residues: CASSYSDRTDWYSAEQFF. The CDR3 coding sequence is TGTGCCAGCAGTTACTCGGATAGGACAGATTGGTACTCGGCTGAGCAGTTCTTC.